This TCR beta chain is from a study of blood T cell repertoires in COVID-19. Study overall: COVID-19 samples, acute and convalescent, were from the United States, Italy and Spain. In each case, the material was cDNA or gDNA derived from T cells, B-cell-depleted T cells, or PBMCs.

Germline V CDR1 and CDR2: SGHTS, YDEGEE. Trimming pared 4 bases from V and 5 bases from J, leaving 10 bases between. The CDR3 covers 13 residues. In the authors' workflow: Reference gene primer amplification yielded estimated nucleated cell counts. Libraries were prepared by immunoSEQ multiplex PCR; TCRdb keeps only in-frame clonotypes and omits some of them. That table is the source of V, J and clone size, and D and trimming were worked out from the DNA. Here the sample spans about 380,000 clones, around 84% being singletons. Sequenced material: peripheral blood. The genes are TRBV5-8 and TRBJ1-5, with TRBD1 as a possible D gene (5 bases). The receptor was derived from a human donor with acute or convalescent COVID-19. The donor label of this sample is uncertain. The CDR3 region is CASSGGRYQPQHF. Written as DNA, the CDR3 is TGTGCCAGCAGCGGGGGGAGGTATCAGCCCCAGCATTTT.